The present TCR beta chain was sequenced within a study of T cells after yellow fever vaccination. Study as a whole: Fractions with few cells were prepared using SMART-Seq v4 Ultra Low Input.

Whole-study results and caveats: The secondary T-cell response peaked on day 5, not day 15, but was weaker. Just a small share of clonotypes turned up in the CD4 compartment as well as the CD8 compartment.

The table lists this clonotype with a few counts. Its antigen is unidentified. TCRdb redid the calling of the 5' RACE reads with MiXCR, one entry per CDR3 protein. The sample records 510,000 or so distinct CDR3 sequences, 19% being singletons. The specimen comprised PBMCs, sampled 15 days after the yellow fever booster vaccination. The TCR sequence derives from a man aged 25 to 45 who received the YFV17D yellow fever vaccine.

The CDR3 sequence: CSARAGAGRVYEQYF. The CDR3 DNA sequence: TGCAGTGCTAGGGCTGGGGCAGGGCGGGTTTACGAGCAGTACTTC. This sequence joins TRBV20-1 and TRBJ2-7; possibly TRBD1 or TRBD2 for D (5 bases each). The CDR3 covers 15 residues. CDR1 and CDR2 from the germline V gene are DFQATT and SNEGSKA (reference sequence). V lost 3 bases and J lost 4, with 19 bases in between.